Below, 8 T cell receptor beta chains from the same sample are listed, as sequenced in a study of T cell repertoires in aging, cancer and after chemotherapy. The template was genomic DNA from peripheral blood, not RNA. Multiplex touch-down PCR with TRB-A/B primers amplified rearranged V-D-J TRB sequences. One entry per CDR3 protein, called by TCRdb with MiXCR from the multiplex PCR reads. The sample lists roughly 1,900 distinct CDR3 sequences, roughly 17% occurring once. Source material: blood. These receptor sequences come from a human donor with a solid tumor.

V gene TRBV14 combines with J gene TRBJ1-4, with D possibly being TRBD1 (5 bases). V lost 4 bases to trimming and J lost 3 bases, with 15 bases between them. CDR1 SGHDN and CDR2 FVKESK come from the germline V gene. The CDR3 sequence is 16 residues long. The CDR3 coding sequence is TGTGCCAGCAGCCCAGGGTCCCTGGCAGCTAATGAAAAACTGTTTTTT. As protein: CASSPGSLAANEKLFF.

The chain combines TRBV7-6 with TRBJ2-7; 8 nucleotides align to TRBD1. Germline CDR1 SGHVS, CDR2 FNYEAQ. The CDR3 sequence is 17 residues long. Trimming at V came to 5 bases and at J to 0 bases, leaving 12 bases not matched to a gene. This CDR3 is CASSGASSTGGSYEQYF. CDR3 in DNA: TGTGCCAGCAGCGGCGCCAGCTCAACAGGGGGCTCCTACGAGCAGTACTTC. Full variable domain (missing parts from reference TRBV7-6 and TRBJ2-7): GAGVSQSPRYKVTKRGQDVALRCDPISGHVSLYWYRQALGQGPEFLTYFNYEAQQDKSGLPNDRFSAERPEGSISTLTIQRTEQRDSAMYRCASSGASSTGGSYEQYFGPGTRLTVT.

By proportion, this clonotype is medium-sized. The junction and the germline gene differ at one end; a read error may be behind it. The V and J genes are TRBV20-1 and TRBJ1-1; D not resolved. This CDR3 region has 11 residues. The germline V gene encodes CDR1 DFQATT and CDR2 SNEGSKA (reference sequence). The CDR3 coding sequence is TGCAGTGCTCGAGAGTCAACTGAAGCTTTCTTT. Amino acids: CSARESTEAFF.

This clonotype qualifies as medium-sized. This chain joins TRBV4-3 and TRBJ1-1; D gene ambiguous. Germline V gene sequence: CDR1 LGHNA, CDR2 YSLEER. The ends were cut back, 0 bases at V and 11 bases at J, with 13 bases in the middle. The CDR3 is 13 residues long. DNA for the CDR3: TGCGCCAGCAGCCAAGATCTGTGGTCCGGGGCTTTCTTT. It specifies CASSQDLWSGAFF.

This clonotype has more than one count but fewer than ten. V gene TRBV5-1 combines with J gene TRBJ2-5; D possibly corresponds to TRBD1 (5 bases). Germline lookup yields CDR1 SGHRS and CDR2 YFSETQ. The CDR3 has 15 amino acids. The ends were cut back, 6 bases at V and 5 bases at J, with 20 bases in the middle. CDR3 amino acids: CASNGAQGRHETQYF. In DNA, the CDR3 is TGCGCCAGCAACGGAGCCCAGGGTAGGCATGAGACCCAGTACTTC.

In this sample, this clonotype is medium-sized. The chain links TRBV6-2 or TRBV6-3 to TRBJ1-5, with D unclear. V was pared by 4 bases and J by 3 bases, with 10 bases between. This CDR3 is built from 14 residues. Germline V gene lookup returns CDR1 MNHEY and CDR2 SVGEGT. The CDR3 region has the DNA TGTGCCAGCAGTTCCCCGGCGTACAATCAGCCCCAGCATTTT. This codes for CASSSPAYNQPQHF.

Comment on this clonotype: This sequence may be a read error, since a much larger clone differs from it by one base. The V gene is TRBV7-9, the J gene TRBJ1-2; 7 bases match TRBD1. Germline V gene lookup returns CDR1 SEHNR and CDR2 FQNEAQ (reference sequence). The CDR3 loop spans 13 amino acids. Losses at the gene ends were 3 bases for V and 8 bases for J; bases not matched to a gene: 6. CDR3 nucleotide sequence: TGTGCCAGCAGCTTCTCCGGGACAGAAGGCTACACCTTC. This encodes CASSFSGTEGYTF.

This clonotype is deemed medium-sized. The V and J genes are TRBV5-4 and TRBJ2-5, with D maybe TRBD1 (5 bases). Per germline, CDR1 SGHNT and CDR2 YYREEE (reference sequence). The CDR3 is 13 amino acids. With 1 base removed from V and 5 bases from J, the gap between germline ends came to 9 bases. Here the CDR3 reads CASSLIGVETQYF. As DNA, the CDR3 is TGTGCCAGCAGCTTGATAGGGGTGGAGACCCAGTACTTC.